This TCR beta chain was identified in a study of cytomegalovirus exposure and HLA in healthy donors. Notes on this clone: Its antigen is unknown.

This table comes from immunoSEQ multiplex PCR, and its TCRdb copy is limited to in-frame clones, with some not included. The table records almost 200,000 clones, around 80% of them present only once. Germline V gene lookup returns CDR1 SGHVS and CDR2 FQNEAQ. This CDR3 has 14 amino acids. Trimming cost V 2 bases and J 5 bases; bases outside gene matches: 4. General study findings and limits: The authors listed 164 TCR beta chains as cytomegalovirus-associated.

The J gene is TRBJ2-7, the V gene TRBV7-8; 9 bases are a match to TRBD1. Sequenced sample: PBMCs. This TCR derives from a woman in her twenties or thirties in good health and CMV-seronegative. The CDR3 nucleotides are TGTGCCAGCAGCTTAAGCGGGACAGGGAACGAGCAGTACTTC. It yields the protein CASSLSGTGNEQYF.